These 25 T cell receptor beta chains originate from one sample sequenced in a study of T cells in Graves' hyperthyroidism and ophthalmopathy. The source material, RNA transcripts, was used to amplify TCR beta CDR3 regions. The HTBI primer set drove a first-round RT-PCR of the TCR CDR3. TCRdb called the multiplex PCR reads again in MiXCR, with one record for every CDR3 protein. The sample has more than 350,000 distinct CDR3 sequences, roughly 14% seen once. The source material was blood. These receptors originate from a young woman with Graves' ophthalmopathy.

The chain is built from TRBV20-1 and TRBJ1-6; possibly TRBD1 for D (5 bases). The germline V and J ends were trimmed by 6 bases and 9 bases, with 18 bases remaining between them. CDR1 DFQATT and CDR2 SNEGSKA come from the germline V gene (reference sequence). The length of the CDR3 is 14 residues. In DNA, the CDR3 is TGCAGTGCCCGAAGGCGAGGGGATGGTTCACCCCTCCACTTT. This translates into CSARRRGDGSPLHF.

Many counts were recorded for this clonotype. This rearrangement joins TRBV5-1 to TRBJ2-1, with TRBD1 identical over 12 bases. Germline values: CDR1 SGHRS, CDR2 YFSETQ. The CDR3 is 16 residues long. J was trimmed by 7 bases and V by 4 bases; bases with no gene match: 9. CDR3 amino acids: CASSTTGTGGSNEQFF. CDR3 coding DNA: TGCGCCAGCAGCACCACCGGGACAGGGGGCTCGAATGAGCAGTTCTTC.

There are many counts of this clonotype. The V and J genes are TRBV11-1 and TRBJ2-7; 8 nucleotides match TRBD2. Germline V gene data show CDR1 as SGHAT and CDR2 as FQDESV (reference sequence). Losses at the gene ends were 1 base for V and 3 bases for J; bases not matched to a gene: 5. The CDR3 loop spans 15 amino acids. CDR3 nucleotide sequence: TGTGCCAGCAGCTTAGTGATAGCGGGGATCTACGAGCAGTACTTC. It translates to CASSLVIAGIYEQYF.

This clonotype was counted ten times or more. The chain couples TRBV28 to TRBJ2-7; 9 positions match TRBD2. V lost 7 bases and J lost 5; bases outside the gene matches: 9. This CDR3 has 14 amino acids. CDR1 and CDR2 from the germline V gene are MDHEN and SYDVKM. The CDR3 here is CASKMRGGRHEQYF. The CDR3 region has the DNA TGTGCCAGCAAAATGCGGGGGGGACGGCACGAGCAGTACTTC.

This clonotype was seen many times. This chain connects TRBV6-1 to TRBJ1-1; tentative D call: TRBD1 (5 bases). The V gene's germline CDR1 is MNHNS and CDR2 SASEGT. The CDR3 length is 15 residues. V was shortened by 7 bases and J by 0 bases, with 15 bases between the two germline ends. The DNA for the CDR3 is TGTGCCAGCAATAAGCAGGGTGTGATGAACACTGAAGCTTTCTTT. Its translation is CASNKQGVMNTEAFF.

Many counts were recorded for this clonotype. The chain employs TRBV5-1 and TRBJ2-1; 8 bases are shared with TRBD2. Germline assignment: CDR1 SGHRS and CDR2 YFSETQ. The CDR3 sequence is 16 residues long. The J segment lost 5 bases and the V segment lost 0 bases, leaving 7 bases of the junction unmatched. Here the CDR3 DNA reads TGCGCCAGCAGCTTGGAGGGCGGGGGGATTGACAATGAGCAGTTCTTC. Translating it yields CASSLEGGGIDNEQFF.

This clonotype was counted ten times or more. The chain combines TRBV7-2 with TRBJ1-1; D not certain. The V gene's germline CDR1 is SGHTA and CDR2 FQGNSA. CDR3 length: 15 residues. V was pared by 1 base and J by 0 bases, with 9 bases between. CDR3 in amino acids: CASSLVGPLNTEAFF. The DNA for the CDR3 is TGTGCCAGCAGCTTAGTCGGTCCATTGAACACTGAAGCTTTCTTT.

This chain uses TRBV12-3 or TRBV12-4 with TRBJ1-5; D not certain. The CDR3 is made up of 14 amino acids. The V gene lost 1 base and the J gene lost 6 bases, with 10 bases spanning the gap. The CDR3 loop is CASSLEKGGQPQHF. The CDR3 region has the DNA TGTGCCAGCAGTTTAGAAAAGGGCGGTCAGCCCCAGCATTTT.

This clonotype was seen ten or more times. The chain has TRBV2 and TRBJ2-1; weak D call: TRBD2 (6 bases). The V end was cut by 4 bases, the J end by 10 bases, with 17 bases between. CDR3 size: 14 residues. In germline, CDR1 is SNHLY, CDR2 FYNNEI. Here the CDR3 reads CASSVDGRAGEQFF. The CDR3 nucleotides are TGTGCCAGCAGTGTTGACGGTCGCGCGGGGGAGCAGTTCTTC.

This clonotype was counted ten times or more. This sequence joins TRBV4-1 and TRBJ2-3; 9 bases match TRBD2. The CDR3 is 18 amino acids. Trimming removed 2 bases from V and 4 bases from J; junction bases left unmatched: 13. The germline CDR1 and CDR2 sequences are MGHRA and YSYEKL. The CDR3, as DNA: TGCGCCAGCAGCCAATACTACCGCGGGGGGGCCGGCCCAGATACGCAGTATTTT. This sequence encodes CASSQYYRGGAGPDTQYF.

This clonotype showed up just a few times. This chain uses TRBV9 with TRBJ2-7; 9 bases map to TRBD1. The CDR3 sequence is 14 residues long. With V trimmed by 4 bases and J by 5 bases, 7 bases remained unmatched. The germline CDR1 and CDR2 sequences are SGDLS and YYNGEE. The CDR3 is CASSPRTGVHEQYF. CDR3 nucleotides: TGTGCCAGCAGCCCCCGGACAGGGGTCCACGAGCAGTACTTC.

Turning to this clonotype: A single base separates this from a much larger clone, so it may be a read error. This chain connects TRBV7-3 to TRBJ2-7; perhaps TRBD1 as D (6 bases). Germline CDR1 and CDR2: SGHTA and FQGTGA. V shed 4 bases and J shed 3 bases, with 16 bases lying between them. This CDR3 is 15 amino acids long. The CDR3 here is CASSCQSGVGYEQYF. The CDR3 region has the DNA TGTGCCAGCAGCTGCCAGTCAGGGGTGGGCTACGAGCAGTACTTC.

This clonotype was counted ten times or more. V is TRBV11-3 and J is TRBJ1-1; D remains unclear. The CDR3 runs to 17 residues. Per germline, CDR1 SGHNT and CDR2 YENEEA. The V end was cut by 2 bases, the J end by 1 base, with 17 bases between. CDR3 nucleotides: TGTGCCAGCAGCTTAAGTCTAGTAGGGCAGAAGAACACTGAAGCTTTCTTT. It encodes CASSLSLVGQKNTEAFF.

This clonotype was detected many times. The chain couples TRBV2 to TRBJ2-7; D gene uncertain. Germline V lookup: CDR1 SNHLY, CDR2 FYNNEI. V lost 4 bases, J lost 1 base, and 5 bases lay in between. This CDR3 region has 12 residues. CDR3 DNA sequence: TGTGCCAGCAGTGGAGCGTCCTACGAGCAGTACTTC. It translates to CASSGASYEQYF.

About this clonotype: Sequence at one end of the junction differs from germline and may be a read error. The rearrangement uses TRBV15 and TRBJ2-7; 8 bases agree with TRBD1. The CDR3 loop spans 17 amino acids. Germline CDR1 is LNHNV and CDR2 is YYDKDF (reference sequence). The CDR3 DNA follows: TGTGCCGCCAGCAGAGGCTGGGGGACAGGCAATGCCTACGAGCAGTACTTC. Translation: CAASRGWGTGNAYEQYF.

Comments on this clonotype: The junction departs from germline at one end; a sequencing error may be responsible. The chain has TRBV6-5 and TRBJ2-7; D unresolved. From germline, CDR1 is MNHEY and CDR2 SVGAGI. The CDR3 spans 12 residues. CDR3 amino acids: CASRYLGYEQYF. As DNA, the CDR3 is TGTGCCAGCAGGTACTTGGGTTACGAGCAGTACTTC.

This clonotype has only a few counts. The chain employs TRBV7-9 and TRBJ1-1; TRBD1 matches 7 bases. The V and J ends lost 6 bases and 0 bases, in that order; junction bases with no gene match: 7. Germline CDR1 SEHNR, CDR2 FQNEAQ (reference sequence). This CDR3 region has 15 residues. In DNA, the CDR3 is TGTGCCAGCAGTTATGAGGGACAGATGAACACTGAAGCTTTCTTT. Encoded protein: CASSYEGQMNTEAFF.

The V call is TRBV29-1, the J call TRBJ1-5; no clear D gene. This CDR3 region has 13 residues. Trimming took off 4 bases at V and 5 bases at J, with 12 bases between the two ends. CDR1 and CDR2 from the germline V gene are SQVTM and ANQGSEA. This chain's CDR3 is CSVVLGSDQPQHF. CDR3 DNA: TGCAGCGTTGTCCTAGGTTCCGATCAGCCCCAGCATTTT.

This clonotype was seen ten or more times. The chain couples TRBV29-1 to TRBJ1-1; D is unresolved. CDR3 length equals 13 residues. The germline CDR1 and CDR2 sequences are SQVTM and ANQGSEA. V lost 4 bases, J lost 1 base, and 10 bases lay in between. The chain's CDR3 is CSVGLGRNTEAFF. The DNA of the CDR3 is TGCAGCGTTGGGTTAGGGAGGAACACTGAAGCTTTCTTT.

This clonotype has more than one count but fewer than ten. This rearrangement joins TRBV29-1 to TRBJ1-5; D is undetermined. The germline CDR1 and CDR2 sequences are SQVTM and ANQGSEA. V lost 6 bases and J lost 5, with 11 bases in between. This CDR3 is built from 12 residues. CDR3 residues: CSVASGDQPQHF. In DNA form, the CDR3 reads TGCAGCGTAGCGAGTGGGGATCAGCCCCAGCATTTT.

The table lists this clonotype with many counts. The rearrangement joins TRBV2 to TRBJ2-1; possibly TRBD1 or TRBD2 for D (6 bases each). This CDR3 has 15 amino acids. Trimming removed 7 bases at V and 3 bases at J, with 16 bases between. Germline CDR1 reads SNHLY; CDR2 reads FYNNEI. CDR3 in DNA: TGTGCCAGCACCCAAGGGGGGAACGGCTACAATGAGCAGTTCTTC. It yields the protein CASTQGGNGYNEQFF.

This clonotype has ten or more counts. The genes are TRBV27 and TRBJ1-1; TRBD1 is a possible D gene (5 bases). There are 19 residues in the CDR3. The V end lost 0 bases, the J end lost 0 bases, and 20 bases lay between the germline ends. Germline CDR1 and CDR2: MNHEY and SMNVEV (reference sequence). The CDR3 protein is CASSLSGRGRRGLNTEAFF. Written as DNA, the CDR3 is TGTGCCAGCAGTTTATCGGGACGTGGTCGGAGGGGTCTGAACACTGAAGCTTTCTTT.

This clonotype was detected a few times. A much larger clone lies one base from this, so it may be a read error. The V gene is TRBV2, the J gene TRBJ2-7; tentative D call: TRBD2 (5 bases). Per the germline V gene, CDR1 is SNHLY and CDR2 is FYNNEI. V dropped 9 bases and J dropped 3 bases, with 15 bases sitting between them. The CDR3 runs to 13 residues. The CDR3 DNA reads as TGTGCCAGTGCTACCTTCGAGGGCTACGAGCAGTACTTC. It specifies CASATFEGYEQYF.

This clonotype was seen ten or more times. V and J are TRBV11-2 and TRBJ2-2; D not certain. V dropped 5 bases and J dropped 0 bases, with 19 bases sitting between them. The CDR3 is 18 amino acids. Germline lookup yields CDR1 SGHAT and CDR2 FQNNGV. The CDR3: CASSPRRQAFTNTGELFF. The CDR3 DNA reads TGTGCCAGCAGCCCTAGACGACAAGCCTTTACGAACACCGGGGAGCTGTTTTTT.

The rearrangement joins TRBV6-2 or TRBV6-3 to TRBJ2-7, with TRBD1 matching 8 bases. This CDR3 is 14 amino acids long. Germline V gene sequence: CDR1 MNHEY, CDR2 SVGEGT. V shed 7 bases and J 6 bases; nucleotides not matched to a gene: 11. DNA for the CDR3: TGTGCCAGCACTGAGCGGCCAGGGGGCCCCGAGCAGTACTTC. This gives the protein CASTERPGGPEQYF.